A single sample gave rise to the 28 T cell receptor beta chains below, sequenced in a study of shared clonotypes between healthy human individuals. TCRdb keeps only in-frame clones here, not all; method: immunoSEQ multiplex PCR. The sample includes around 2.3 million clones, 95% seen only once; the top ten take about 0.13%. Sequencing used naive CD4+ T cells sorted from blood. The subset: CD45RA+ positively selected. These TCRs come from a man aged 18 to 35 in good health.

The genes are TRBV5-1 and TRBJ1-1, with D unresolved. CDR1 SGHRS and CDR2 YFSETQ come from the germline V gene. CDR3 length: 14 residues. Trimming took off 4 bases at V and 1 base at J, with 11 bases between the two ends. The CDR3 sequence is CASSPDGRNTEAFF. The CDR3 DNA reads as TGCGCCAGCAGCCCGGACGGAAGGAACACTGAAGCTTTCTTT.

This chain links TRBV4-1 with TRBJ1-3, with D hard to call. V was shortened by 3 bases and J by 1 base, with 10 bases between the two germline ends. Germline CDR1 and CDR2: MGHRA and YSYEKL. The CDR3 runs to 15 residues. The CDR3 DNA reads as TGCGCCAGCAGCCAGTATTTTTCTTCTGGAAACACCATATATTTT. It specifies CASSQYFSSGNTIYF.

This clone was observed a single time. The chain combines TRBV6-5 with TRBJ1-1, with TRBD1 as a possible D gene (6 bases). Germline CDR1 reads MNHEY; CDR2 reads SVGAGI. This CDR3 region has 14 residues. V was clipped by 6 bases and J by 4 bases, with 15 bases between them. As DNA, the CDR3 is TGTGCCAGCAGGCTAATACAGGGTGTCACTGAAGCTTTCTTT. Protein product: CASRLIQGVTEAFF.

The chain links TRBV10-3 to TRBJ1-1; no clear D. The CDR3 has 13 residues. Germline CDR1 is ENHRY and CDR2 is SYGVKD. Trimming stripped 3 bases from V and 0 bases from J, with 5 bases between. DNA for the CDR3: TGTGCCATCAGTGACAGCCTGAACACTGAAGCTTTCTTT. Translated: CAISDSLNTEAFF.

V gene TRBV7-2 combines with J gene TRBJ2-7; D remains ambiguous. The V and J ends lost 8 bases and 0 bases respectively, with 8 bases between them. This CDR3 comprises 12 residues. The germline gives CDR1 SGHTA, CDR2 FQGNSA. CDR3 sequence reads: CASGVSSYEQYF. The CDR3 DNA is TGTGCCAGCGGAGTTTCCTCCTACGAGCAGTACTTC. The full variable domain, with the rest looked up from reference TRBV7-2 and TRBJ2-7, is GAGVSQSPSNKVTEKGKDVELRCDPISGHTALYWYRQSLGQGLEFLIYFQGNSAPDKSGLPSDRFSAERTGGSVSTLTIQRTQQEDSAVYLCASGVSSYEQYFGPGTRLTVT.

The chain uses TRBV4-1 and TRBJ1-5, with D unresolved. CDR1 MGHRA and CDR2 YSYEKL come from the germline V gene. V dropped 4 bases and J dropped 4 bases, with 14 bases sitting between them. The CDR3 extends over 15 amino acids. The CDR3 bases are TGCGCCAGCAGCCTACAACCTATGGATAATCAGCCCCAGCATTTT. Encoded protein: CASSLQPMDNQPQHF.

The chain employs TRBV5-6 and TRBJ2-5; D not certain. Germline V gene data show CDR1 as SGHDT and CDR2 as YYEEEE. Trimming took off 0 bases at V and 3 bases at J, with 15 bases between the two ends. The CDR3 extends over 16 amino acids. CDR3 sequence reads: CASSLAGRYSEETQYF. As DNA, the CDR3 is TGTGCCAGCAGCTTGGCGGGCCGCTACTCGGAAGAGACCCAGTACTTC.

The chain is built from TRBV7-9 and TRBJ1-5; no clear D. The CDR3 extends over 13 amino acids. CDR1 and CDR2 from the germline V gene are SEHNR and FQNEAQ (reference sequence). V lost 5 bases and J lost 4, with 9 bases in between. In nucleotides, the CDR3 is TGTGCCAGCAGCCGAAGTCCTAATCAGCCCCAGCATTTT. Its translation: CASSRSPNQPQHF.

Comments on this clone: Additional DNA sequences in this sample encode the identical CDR3. V and J are TRBV11-2 and TRBJ1-1, with no clear D. Trimming took off 2 bases at V and 1 base at J, with 5 bases between the two ends. The CDR3 totals 13 residues. The germline CDR1 and CDR2 sequences are SGHAT and FQNNGV. The CDR3 reads CASSLRENTEAFF. The CDR3 region has the DNA TGTGCCAGCAGCTTACGCGAGAACACTGAAGCTTTCTTT.

The chain uses TRBV6-1 and TRBJ1-5; TRBD1 might be the D (5 bases). The CDR3 has 15 amino acids. The V gene lost 4 bases and the J gene lost 3 bases, with 13 bases spanning the gap. CDR1 MNHNS and CDR2 SASEGT come from the germline V gene. CDR3 protein: CASSVGEQNNQPQHF. The CDR3, as DNA: TGTGCCAGCAGTGTAGGGGAACAGAACAATCAGCCCCAGCATTTT.

With regard to this clone: The same CDR3 arises from other DNA sequences in this sample as well. The chain carries TRBV19 and TRBJ1-1; perhaps TRBD1 as D (5 bases). V shed 1 base and J shed 4 bases, with 7 bases lying between them. CDR3 length: 13 amino acids. Germline values: CDR1 LNHDA, CDR2 SQIVND (reference sequence). CDR3 sequence reads: CASSIVGGTEAFF. The DNA for the CDR3 is TGTGCCAGTAGTATAGTGGGGGGCACTGAAGCTTTCTTT.

This clone has just one count. The chain couples TRBV6-1 to TRBJ2-7; D is undetermined. The CDR3 sequence is 15 residues long. Germline loops: CDR1 MNHNS, CDR2 SASEGT. V was cut by 6 bases and J by 7 bases, with 22 bases left in between. The CDR3 spells CASSPIGGQVREQYF. The CDR3 nucleotides read TGTGCCAGCAGCCCTATAGGTGGTCAGGTTCGGGAGCAGTACTTC.

The chain uses TRBV28 and TRBJ1-1; no firm D call. V was clipped by 4 bases and J by 7 bases, with 7 bases between them. Germline V gene lookup returns CDR1 MDHEN and CDR2 SYDVKM. The CDR3 is 11 amino acids. As DNA, the CDR3 is TGTGCCAGCAGTTCGAGAATTGAAGCTTTCTTT. Its translation: CASSSRIEAFF.

This rearrangement joins TRBV28 to TRBJ1-5; possible D gene TRBD1, 6 bases. Germline CDR1 MDHEN, CDR2 SYDVKM. V was shortened by 5 bases and J by 4 bases, with 21 bases between the two germline ends. CDR3 length: 17 amino acids. The CDR3 nucleotides read TGTGCCAGCAGTCCAACTCCGAGGGGGGCGGTGAATCAGCCCCAGCATTTT. Its translation: CASSPTPRGAVNQPQHF.

This clone was observed a few times. This chain uses TRBV2 with TRBJ1-2; no definite D call. Trimming shortened V by 9 bases and J by 5 bases, and 10 bases separated the two germline ends. The CDR3 runs 11 residues. The V gene's germline CDR1 is SNHLY and CDR2 FYNNEI. The CDR3 region is CASLLAYGYTF. For the CDR3, the DNA is TGTGCCAGTCTATTGGCGTATGGCTACACCTTC.

This sequence joins TRBV7-3 and TRBJ2-2; D remains unclear. This CDR3 contains 15 residues. Between the trimmed V and J ends, which lost 2 bases and 0 bases, there was a span of 7 bases. Germline V gene sequence: CDR1 SGHTA, CDR2 FQGTGA. The CDR3 DNA reads TGTGCCAGCAGCTTAGGCCTTTCGAACACCGGGGAGCTGTTTTTT. Its protein product is CASSLGLSNTGELFF.

This chain links TRBV5-1 with TRBJ2-2; the D gene is possibly TRBD1 (6 bases). The CDR3 is 15 amino acids. Germline V gives CDR1 SGHRS, CDR2 YFSETQ. Trimming cost V 1 base and J 7 bases, with 14 bases left between them. The DNA for the CDR3 is TGCGCCAGCAGCTTGCGGGACACCTCGGGCGGGGAGCTGTTTTTT. It translates to CASSLRDTSGGELFF.

This clone was recorded only once. This rearrangement joins TRBV19 to TRBJ2-3; D call uncertain. The CDR3 is 15 amino acids. CDR1 is LNHDA and CDR2 is SQIVND in the germline V gene (reference sequence). The V gene lost 1 base and the J gene lost 3 bases, with 11 bases spanning the gap. The CDR3 loop is CASSIAPGWTDTQYF. In nucleotides, the CDR3 is TGTGCCAGTAGTATAGCTCCCGGTTGGACAGATACGCAGTATTTT.

This clone appeared once. This sequence joins TRBV5-1 and TRBJ2-7, with TRBD2 identical over 14 bases. The CDR3 length is 17 residues. Germline CDR1 and CDR2: SGHRS and YFSETQ. V gave up 4 bases and J gave up 0 bases; unmatched junction bases: 6. CDR3 amino acids: CASSPGLAGASSYEQYF. For the CDR3, the DNA is TGCGCCAGCAGCCCGGGACTAGCGGGGGCCAGCTCCTACGAGCAGTACTTC. The complete variable domain, with remaining parts taken from reference TRBV5-1 and TRBJ2-7, reads KAGVTQTPRYLIKTRGQQVTLSCSPISGHRSVSWYQQTPGQGLQFLFEYFSETQRNKGNFPGRFSGRQFSNSRSEMNVSTLELGDSALYLCASSPGLAGASSYEQYFGPGTRLTVT.

The chain links TRBV7-9 to TRBJ1-4; D is uncertain. V shed 2 bases and J shed 5 bases, with 18 bases lying between them. The CDR3 extends over 17 amino acids. Germline V lookup: CDR1 SEHNR, CDR2 FQNEAQ (reference sequence). In DNA form, the CDR3 reads TGTGCCAGCAGCTTACGACGGCCGCTGGAGAGCAATGAAAAACTGTTTTTT. Its protein is CASSLRRPLESNEKLFF. Based on the CDR3 plus reference TRBV7-9 and TRBJ1-4, the full variable domain is DTGVSQNPRHKITKRGQNVTFRCDPISEHNRLYWYRQTLGQGPEFLTYFQNEAQLEKSRLLSDRFSAERPKGSFSTLEIQRTEQGDSAMYLCASSLRRPLESNEKLFFGSGTQLSVL.

This clone was detected once. V gene TRBV18 combines with J gene TRBJ2-3, with D unclear. CDR1 and CDR2 (germline): KGHSH, LQKENI. The CDR3 is made up of 14 amino acids. V was clipped by 3 bases and J by 1 base, with 8 bases between them. CDR3 loop: CASSPYWGTDTQYF. CDR3 coding DNA: TGTGCCAGCTCACCCTACTGGGGCACAGATACGCAGTATTTT. Full variable domain (rest looked up from reference TRBV18 and TRBJ2-3): NAGVMQNPRHLVRRRGQEARLRCSPMKGHSHVYWYRQLPEEGLKFMVYLQKENIIDESGMPKERFSAEFPKEGPSILRIQQVVRGDSAAYFCASSPYWGTDTQYFGPGTRLTVL.

The chain couples TRBV6-1 to TRBJ1-6; D gene uncertain. Deletions cut 6 bases from V and 7 bases from J, with 7 bases between. CDR3 length: 12 amino acids. The germline gives CDR1 MNHNS, CDR2 SASEGT. CDR3 region: CASSQGNSPLHF. CDR3 DNA: TGTGCCAGCAGCCAAGGGAATTCACCCCTCCACTTT.

V gene TRBV5-1 combines with J gene TRBJ2-7; no definite D call. Germline CDR1 and CDR2: SGHRS and YFSETQ. Trimming removed 1 base at V and 2 bases at J, with 7 bases between. CDR3 size: 13 residues. The CDR3: CASSLHQPYEQYF. CDR3 in DNA: TGCGCCAGCAGCTTGCACCAACCCTACGAGCAGTACTTC.

Only a few counts were recorded for this clone. V gene TRBV7-2 combines with J gene TRBJ1-6; D may be TRBD1 (6 bases). V was pared by 5 bases and J by 2 bases, with 10 bases between. The CDR3 sequence is 15 residues long. Germline CDR1 reads SGHTA; CDR2 reads FQGNSA. The CDR3 DNA sequence: TGTGCCAGCAGCGGCAGGGGTGCCTATAATTCACCCCTCCACTTT. It codes for CASSGRGAYNSPLHF. Filled out from reference TRBV7-2 and TRBJ1-6, the complete variable domain reads GAGVSQSPSNKVTEKGKDVELRCDPISGHTALYWYRQSLGQGLEFLIYFQGNSAPDKSGLPSDRFSAERTGGSVSTLTIQRTQQEDSAVYLCASSGRGAYNSPLHFGNGTRLTVT.

The chain carries TRBV5-8 and TRBJ2-7; D is undetermined. The CDR3 length is 11 residues. The germline gives CDR1 SGHTS, CDR2 YDEGEE. V was cut by 1 base and J by 4 bases, with 3 bases left in between. CDR3 protein: CASSLTYEQYF. CDR3 DNA: TGTGCCAGCAGCTTGACATACGAGCAGTACTTC.

V usage is TRBV10-1 and J usage is TRBJ2-3, with unresolved D. Trimming took 1 base from V and 4 from J, leaving 6 bases between them. The CDR3 loop spans 13 amino acids. Germline CDR1 and CDR2: WNHNN and SYGVQD (reference sequence). CDR3 bases: TGCGCCAGCAGTGAGTTTCTTTCAGATACGCAGTATTTT. This translates into CASSEFLSDTQYF.

The gene calls are TRBV18 and TRBJ1-5, with a tentative D call TRBD1 (6 bases). CDR1 is KGHSH, CDR2 LQKENI, per germline. The CDR3 totals 14 residues. V lost 6 bases to trimming and J lost 7 bases, with 16 bases between them. The CDR3 loop is CASSPDSQSQPQHF. CDR3 coding DNA: TGTGCCAGCTCCCCGGACAGTCAATCGCAGCCCCAGCATTTT.

This clone was detected once. The chain is built from TRBV18 and TRBJ2-2; the D is unclear. Trimming pared 1 base from V and 7 bases from J, leaving 7 bases between. This CDR3 is 13 amino acids long. CDR1 is KGHSH, CDR2 LQKENI, per germline. CDR3 DNA: TGTGCCAGCTCACCACAGAGGATCGGGGAGCTGTTTTTT. Amino acids: CASSPQRIGELFF.